These 24 T cell receptor beta chains were all obtained from the same sample, sequenced in a study of metastatic and nonmetastatic thyroid tumors. Using MiXCR, TCRdb re-called clones from the PCR reads. The data show about 7,400 clones, under 30% seen once. All patients reached thyroid surgery having received no treatment beforehand. The material sequenced was adjacent normal tissue. These receptors were taken from a male donor with papillary thyroid cancer or a benign thyroid nodule (not recorded which). Some clones in this sample may be carry-over from other donors' samples.

This clone was detected a few times. The V call is TRBV19, the J call TRBJ1-4; D not resolved. There are 12 residues in the CDR3. CDR1 is LNHDA and CDR2 is SQIVND in the germline V gene (reference sequence). V was cut by 11 bases and J by 6 bases, with 13 bases left in between. CDR3 in amino acids: CAWQDSDEKLFF. CDR3 in DNA: TGTGCCTGGCAGGACTCGGATGAAAAACTGTTTTTT.

This clone was counted at least ten times. V usage is TRBV4-2 and J usage is TRBJ1-2; a possible D gene is TRBD1 (5 bases). This CDR3 region has 14 residues. The V and J ends lost 4 bases and 5 bases respectively, with 14 bases between them. The V gene's germline CDR1 is LGHNA and CDR2 YNFKEQ. The CDR3 spells CASSRQGVTYGYTF. The CDR3 region has the DNA TGTGCCAGCAGCCGTCAGGGTGTAACATATGGCTACACCTTC.

The V gene is TRBV6-2 or TRBV6-3, the J gene TRBJ2-1, with 9 bases that match TRBD2. The CDR3 consists of 16 residues. Per the germline V gene, CDR1 is MNHEY and CDR2 is SVGEGT. With V trimmed by 0 bases and J by 2 bases, 2 bases remained unmatched. The chain's CDR3 is CASSYSGLATYNEQFF. The DNA for the CDR3 is TGTGCCAGCAGTTACTCTGGACTAGCGACCTACAATGAGCAGTTCTTC.

V gene TRBV28 combines with J gene TRBJ1-3; D uncertain. Trimming pared 5 bases from V and 0 bases from J, leaving 14 bases between. CDR1 is MDHEN, CDR2 SYDVKM, per germline. This CDR3 region has 16 residues. In nucleotides, the CDR3 is TGTGCCAGCAGTCCTAACACCTTGAGCTCTGGAAACACCATATATTTT. It translates to CASSPNTLSSGNTIYF.

The rearrangement uses TRBV5-1 and TRBJ2-1; a possible D gene is TRBD1 (5 bases). Looked up from germline, CDR1 is SGHRS and CDR2 is YFSETQ. Trimming left V 7 bases short and J 4 bases short, with 18 bases between. CDR3 length: 15 residues. CDR3 in amino acids: CASWRTPQEYNEQFF. DNA of the CDR3: TGCGCCAGCTGGCGGACACCTCAGGAGTACAATGAGCAGTTCTTC.

The table lists this clone with a few counts. This chain uses TRBV6-6 with TRBJ2-5; 8 bases fit TRBD1. The CDR3 extends over 14 amino acids. Germline CDR1 reads MNHNY; CDR2 reads SVGAGI (reference sequence). J lost 5 bases, V lost 2 bases, and 4 bases had no gene match. In DNA form, the CDR3 reads TGTGCCAGCAGTTACACGTGGACAGGGGAGACCCAGTACTTC. This translates into CASSYTWTGETQYF.

The sample holds a few counts of this clone. The chain uses TRBV2 and TRBJ1-6, with D possibly matching TRBD1 (6 bases). Between the trimmed V and J ends, which lost 5 bases and 6 bases, there was a span of 11 bases. CDR3 size: 14 residues. Per germline, CDR1 SNHLY and CDR2 FYNNEI. CDR3 sequence: CASSLGGANSPLHF. The CDR3 DNA reads as TGTGCCAGCAGTTTAGGGGGTGCTAATTCACCCCTCCACTTT.

This clone was detected ten times or more. This chain joins TRBV5-1 and TRBJ1-4; D is ambiguous. CDR3 length: 15 residues. Germline V gene data show CDR1 as SGHRS and CDR2 as YFSETQ. V lost 8 bases, J lost 3 bases, and 17 bases lay in between. This CDR3 is CASKTSLAANEKLFF. CDR3 nucleotides: TGCGCCAGTAAAACGTCCCTCGCGGCTAATGAAAAACTGTTTTTT.

This clone was observed once. V and J are TRBV20-1 and TRBJ1-2, with 7 bases aligning to TRBD1. Unmatched junction bases numbered 7, after V lost 0 bases and J lost 3 bases. This CDR3 is 15 amino acids long. CDR1 DFQATT and CDR2 SNEGSKA come from the germline V gene (reference sequence). Here the CDR3 DNA reads TGCAGTGCTAGAGATTTTACAGGGGCGGACTATGGCTACACCTTC. This translates into CSARDFTGADYGYTF.

Comments on this clone: Germline and junction disagree at one end, which may indicate a read error. The chain couples TRBV6-2 or TRBV6-3 to TRBJ1-6; unclear D gene. The CDR3 extends over 13 amino acids. Per the germline V gene, CDR1 is MNHEY and CDR2 is SVGEGT. CDR3 in amino acids: CATTVVWASRLHF. The CDR3 DNA sequence: TGTGCCACTACCGTGGTGTGGGCTTCACGCCTCCACTTT.

This chain connects TRBV20-1 to TRBJ2-7; 10 nucleotides line up with TRBD1. Per the germline V gene, CDR1 is DFQATT and CDR2 is SNEGSKA (reference sequence). V shed 2 bases, J shed 1 base, and the junction held 8 bases outside the gene matches. CDR3 length equals 16 residues. The CDR3, as DNA: TGCAGTGCTAGACAGGGACAGGGGAATAGATCCTACGAGCAGTACTTC. This sequence encodes CSARQGQGNRSYEQYF.

The V gene is TRBV5-5, the J gene TRBJ2-7; weak D call: TRBD2 (7 bases). Between the trimmed V and J ends, which lost 4 bases and 0 bases, there was a span of 17 bases. CDR1 and CDR2 (germline): SGHKS, YYEKEE (reference sequence). CDR3 length equals 16 residues. This chain's CDR3 is CASSGGDTTFSYEQYF. The CDR3 DNA follows: TGTGCCAGCAGCGGGGGGGACACAACCTTCTCCTACGAGCAGTACTTC.

This chain joins TRBV6-1 and TRBJ1-2; TRBD1 agrees at 8 bases. This CDR3 region has 11 residues. J lost 10 bases, V lost 8 bases, and 6 bases had no gene match. CDR1 is MNHNS and CDR2 is SASEGT in the germline V gene. The CDR3 bases are TGTGCCAGCGTAAGACAGGGGCCCTACACCTTC. This translates into CASVRQGPYTF.

As to this clone: A junction boundary mismatches the germline segment, possibly from a read error. CDR3 nucleotide sequence: TGTGCCTGGACCCCTGGGCAGGGAAGGGCCATCTTC. Translated: CAWTPGQGRAIF. The V and J genes are TRBV30 and TRBJ1-2; a possible D gene is TRBD1 (5 bases). Germline V CDR1 and CDR2: GTSNPN, SVGIG (reference sequence). CDR3 length: 12 residues.

This sequence joins TRBV11-2 and TRBJ1-5; D is possibly TRBD1 (5 bases). V lost 5 bases and J 4 bases, leaving 27 bases between the germline ends. The CDR3 covers 19 residues. Germline V gene sequence: CDR1 SGHAT, CDR2 FQNNGV. The CDR3 loop is CASSPIRGRGSSNNQPQHF. CDR3 bases: TGTGCCAGCAGCCCCATTAGGGGCCGAGGTTCCTCTAATAATCAGCCCCAGCATTTT.

V gene TRBV14 combines with J gene TRBJ1-2, with 8 nucleotides matching TRBD1. Germline lookup yields CDR1 SGHDN and CDR2 FVKESK. The CDR3 contains 12 residues. Germline trimming cut 3 bases from V and 7 bases from J; bases unmatched to any gene: 1. CDR3 in amino acids: CASSQDRVGYTF. The CDR3 bases are TGTGCCAGCAGCCAGGACAGGGTTGGCTACACCTTC.

This rearrangement joins TRBV5-6 to TRBJ1-2; D remains unclear. V was shortened by 0 bases and J by 5 bases, with 5 bases between the two germline ends. This CDR3 spans 12 amino acids. CDR1 SGHDT and CDR2 YYEEEE come from the germline V gene. CDR3 in amino acids: CASSLGQYGYTF. The DNA for the CDR3 is TGTGCCAGCAGCTTGGGACAATATGGCTACACCTTC.

Details on this clone: Germline and junction disagree at one end, which may indicate a read error. This chain links TRBV7-9 with TRBJ2-1; D is unclear. This CDR3 contains 13 residues. Germline CDR1 SEHNR, CDR2 FQNEAQ (reference sequence). The chain's CDR3 is CASRLAIHNEQFF. In nucleotides, the CDR3 is TGTGCCAGCAGATTAGCTATCCACAATGAGCAGTTCTTC.

The table lists this clone with a few counts. This chain joins TRBV19 and TRBJ2-7, with 7 bases that match TRBD2. Germline V gene data show CDR1 as LNHDA and CDR2 as SQIVND (reference sequence). With V trimmed by 5 bases and J by 2 bases, 9 bases remained unmatched. This CDR3 region has 15 residues. The CDR3: CASSLASSGPYEQYF. CDR3 DNA: TGTGCCAGTAGTCTGGCGTCTAGCGGTCCCTACGAGCAGTACTTC.

This sequence joins TRBV20-1 and TRBJ2-2; 7 bases are shared with TRBD1. This CDR3 has 16 amino acids. Trimming at V came to 0 bases and at J to 7 bases, leaving 11 bases not matched to a gene. CDR1 DFQATT and CDR2 SNEGSKA come from the germline V gene (reference sequence). CDR3 DNA sequence: TGCAGTGCTAGAGATACCCAGACAGGGACAGACGGGGAGCTGTTTTTT. Protein sequence: CSARDTQTGTDGELFF.

A few counts support this clone. The J gene is TRBJ1-4, the V gene TRBV6-5; weak D call: TRBD1 (5 bases). The germline CDR1 and CDR2 sequences are MNHEY and SVGAGI. This CDR3 spans 13 amino acids. V was cut by 6 bases and J by 9 bases, with 14 bases left in between. CDR3 coding DNA: TGTGCCAGCAGCGAGGGGATACAGCAAAAACTGTTTTTT. It codes for CASSEGIQQKLFF.

This chain uses TRBV11-2 with TRBJ1-6; TRBD1 matches at 11 bases. The ends lost 1 base at V and 9 bases at J; junction bases unmatched: 2. The CDR3 sequence is 15 residues long. CDR1 SGHAT and CDR2 FQNNGV come from the germline V gene. The CDR3 here is CASSLAGTGGSPLHF. CDR3 sequence (DNA): TGTGCCAGCAGCTTAGCCGGGACAGGGGGTTCACCCCTCCACTTT.

Judged by abundance, this clone is medium-sized (0.01 to 0.1%). The genes are TRBV27 and TRBJ2-7; TRBD2 matches at 8 bases. The CDR3 extends over 14 amino acids. V was clipped by 3 bases and J by 7 bases; unmatched bases: 8. Germline lookup yields CDR1 MNHEY and CDR2 SMNVEV (reference sequence). CDR3 sequence (DNA): TGTGCCAGCAGTTTGGAGCGGGAGTCGAGGGAGCAGTACTTC. Amino acids: CASSLERESREQYF.

The chain combines TRBV6-2 or TRBV6-3 with TRBJ2-1; TRBD1 or TRBD2 may be the D gene (5 bases each). The V and J ends lost 6 bases and 10 bases respectively, with 16 bases between them. The CDR3 contains 13 residues. Germline assignment: CDR1 MNHEY and CDR2 SVGEGT. This chain's CDR3 is CASSPEDSGEQFF. CDR3 sequence (DNA): TGTGCCAGCAGCCCTGAAGACAGCGGCGAGCAGTTCTTC.